This entry concerns a single TCR beta chain. This entry is derived from a study of T-cell memory formation after mild COVID-19. After removal of 0 bases from V and 2 bases from J, the junction contained 3 bases not matched to a gene. This CDR3 is 16 amino acids long. Germline CDR1 reads SGHTA; CDR2 reads FQGNSA. It was 5'RACE with constant-segment primers that produced the TCR alpha and TCR beta cDNA libraries, which carried sample barcodes and UMIs. TCRdb re-derived calls from the 5' RACE reads in MiXCR, one entry per CDR3 protein. The table includes around 450,000 distinct CDR3 sequences, 15% to 25% detected once.

This TCR was recovered from an adult woman who had mild COVID-19 (a few samples of this study predate the infection). Cell type and time point are not known. Sequencing was done on a sample of PBMCs or a T cell subset sorted from them (not recorded which). The chain uses TRBV7-2 and TRBJ1-1, with TRBD1 matching 10 bases. Here the CDR3 reads CASSLARDRGNTEAFF. The CDR3 nucleotides are TGTGCCAGCAGCTTAGCCCGGGACAGGGGAAACACTGAAGCTTTCTTT.